These T cell receptor beta chains were read from a single sample in a study of blood T cell repertoires in COVID-19. The data were produced by immunoSEQ multiplex PCR, yet TCRdb's version contains in-frame clones alone and is incomplete. The table includes a few hundred thousand clones, about nine tenths detected once. Input material: PBMCs or T cells enriched from blood (not recorded which). These receptors all come from a human donor in a cohort exposed to, infected with or recovered from COVID-19 (not recorded which). The donor label of this sample is uncertain. The CDR3 runs from the conserved cysteine through the conserved F or W. D genes are given only for firm matches. Expanded clones are given a class, and other clones once, few, many or no size at all.

D	length	V	size	J	CDR3	DNA
TRBD2	15	TRBV5-1	NA	TRBJ2-5	CASSDGLAGSETQYF	TGCGCCAGCAGCGATGGGCTAGCGGGGTCAGAGACCCAGTACTTC
NA	15	TRBV3-1/TRBV3-2	NA	TRBJ2-2	CASSQKALHTGELFF	TGTGCCAGCAGCCAAAAAGCGTTACACACCGGGGAGCTGTTTTTT
NA	12	TRBV9	once	TRBJ1-1	CASSTQGGGAFF	TGTGCCAGCAGCACCCAGGGTGGGGGGGCTTTCTTT
TRBD1	14	TRBV19	NA	TRBJ1-5	CASSGDRARQPQHF	TGTGCCAGTAGTGGGGACAGGGCCAGGCAGCCCCAGCATTTT
NA	13	TRBV19	NA	TRBJ1-1	CASSQDRRGEAFF	TGTGCCAGTAGTCAAGACCGACGGGGTGAAGCTTTCTTT
NA	13	TRBV7-9	NA	TRBJ1-2	CASSHKGAAGYTF	TGTGCCAGCAGCCACAAAGGGGCTGCTGGCTACACCTTC
NA	16	TRBV6-5	NA	TRBJ1-6	CASSYGDRRRNSPLHF	TGTGCCAGCAGTTACGGCGACAGGCGACGGAATTCACCCCTCCACTTT
NA	15	TRBV7-8	NA	TRBJ1-6	CASSFSGAANSPLHF	TGTGCCAGCAGCTTTTCAGGGGCTGCTAATTCACCCCTCCACTTT
NA	14	TRBV19	NA	TRBJ1-1	CASSEDRVNTEAFF	TGTGCCAGTAGTGAAGACAGAGTGAACACTGAAGCTTTCTTT
TRBD1	16	TRBV19	once	TRBJ2-7	CASSIKGQGAIYEQYF	TGTGCCAGTAGTATTAAGGGACAGGGGGCAATCTACGAGCAGTACTTC
TRBD2	17	TRBV9	NA	TRBJ2-2	CASSVAAAGVNTGELFF	TGTGCCAGCAGCGTAGCAGCAGCGGGGGTTAACACCGGGGAGCTGTTTTTT
TRBD2	19	TRBV28	NA	TRBJ2-1	CASSAPGLAGGPGGNEQFF	TGTGCCAGCAGTGCCCCGGGACTAGCGGGGGGACCCGGCGGGAATGAGCAGTTCTTC
NA	15	TRBV6-5	NA	TRBJ2-1	CASSSSRDTYNEQFF	TGTGCCAGCAGTTCGTCCCGGGACACCTACAATGAGCAGTTCTTC
NA	15	TRBV6-2/TRBV6-3	NA	TRBJ2-1	CASSYPGGLKNEQFF	TGTGCCAGCAGTTATCCCGGGGGGCTTAAGAATGAGCAGTTCTTC
NA	13	TRBV4-1	NA	TRBJ2-3	CASSHPGGDTQYF	TGCGCCAGCAGCCATCCTGGGGGGGATACGCAGTATTTT
TRBD1	15	TRBV27	NA	TRBJ1-1	CASSFGTGGSTEAFF	TGTGCCAGCAGTTTCGGGACAGGGGGGAGCACTGAAGCTTTCTTT
NA	12	TRBV9	NA	TRBJ1-2	CASSATDSGYTF	TGTGCCAGCAGCGCGACGGACTCTGGCTACACCTTC
NA	13	TRBV30	NA	TRBJ1-1	CACAPQARGEAFF	TGTGCCTGCGCCCCGCAGGCCCGGGGTGAAGCTTTCTTT
TRBD1	13	TRBV9	NA	TRBJ1-1	CASSVTGTTEAFF	TGTGCCAGCAGCGTGACAGGGACCACTGAAGCTTTCTTT
NA	14	TRBV2	few	TRBJ1-5	CASSESTHPQPQHF	TGTGCCAGCAGTGAGAGCACCCACCCTCAGCCCCAGCATTTT
TRBD1	18	TRBV5-8	NA	TRBJ1-6	CASSLGTGVHSGNSPLHF	TGTGCCAGCAGCTTAGGGACAGGGGTTCATTCCGGGAATTCACCCCTCCACTTT
TRBD1	18	TRBV5-4	NA	TRBJ1-5	CASSLWSSGGKSNQPQHF	TGTGCCAGCAGCTTGTGGTCCTCAGGGGGGAAGAGCAATCAGCCCCAGCATTTT
NA	12	TRBV7-2	NA	TRBJ2-1	CASSLGNFEQFF	TGTGCCAGCAGCTTAGGTAACTTTGAGCAGTTCTTC
TRBD1	16	TRBV5-1	NA	TRBJ2-2	CASSADRGANTGELFF	TGCGCCAGCAGCGCAGACAGGGGCGCGAACACCGGGGAGCTGTTTTTT
TRBD1	17	TRBV9	NA	TRBJ1-2	CASSPGTGDGYGYGYTF	TGTGCCAGCAGCCCCGGGACAGGGGATGGTTATGGCTATGGCTACACCTTC
TRBD1	14	TRBV20-1	NA	TRBJ1-2	CSAIDRGPNYGYTF	TGCAGTGCTATTGACAGGGGGCCCAACTATGGCTACACCTTC
TRBD1	14	TRBV18	NA	TRBJ2-4	CASSPNRDSHIQYF	TGTGCCAGCTCACCAAACCGGGACAGCCACATTCAGTACTTC
NA	15	TRBV5-8	NA	TRBJ1-5	CASSKQGFSNQPQHF	TGTGCCAGCAGCAAGCAGGGTTTCAGCAATCAGCCCCAGCATTTT
NA	16	TRBV18	NA	TRBJ1-1	CASSTFGRVKETEAFF	TGTGCCAGCTCAACCTTCGGCAGGGTAAAAGAGACTGAAGCTTTCTTT
NA	12	TRBV11-3	NA	TRBJ1-1	CASSSRNTEAFF	TGTGCCAGCAGCTCTAGGAACACTGAAGCTTTCTTT
TRBD1	14	TRBV18	NA	TRBJ1-5	CASSPGQGGQPQHF	TGTGCCAGCTCACCCGGACAGGGGGGACAGCCCCAGCATTTT
TRBD1	16	TRBV7-2	NA	TRBJ1-1	CASSFRQGPMNTEAFF	TGTGCCAGCAGCTTCCGACAGGGACCCATGAACACTGAAGCTTTCTTT
NA	14	TRBV27	NA	TRBJ1-5	CASSSSNGNQPQHF	TGTGCCAGCAGTTCATCGAACGGGAATCAGCCCCAGCATTTT
NA	17	TRBV7-2	once	TRBJ1-2	CASIQRTSHSGDYGYTF	TGTGCCAGCATCCAAAGGACTTCCCACTCAGGAGACTATGGCTACACCTTC
TRBD1	12	TRBV5-1	NA	TRBJ1-6	CASRQGNSPLHF	TGCGCCAGTCGACAGGGAAATTCACCCCTCCACTTT
NA	15	TRBV4-3	NA	TRBJ1-2	CASSQERGGIYGYTF	TGCGCCAGCAGCCAAGAAAGGGGGGGGATTTATGGCTACACCTTC
NA	15	TRBV6-5	NA	TRBJ1-4	CASSLRSGDGGKLFF	TGTGCCAGCAGTTTGAGGTCAGGGGATGGTGGAAAACTGTTTTTT
TRBD2	19	TRBV3-1/TRBV3-2	NA	TRBJ2-3	CASSQELAGGVFGGRAQYF	TGTGCCAGCAGCCAAGAACTAGCGGGGGGGGTTTTTGGAGGACGAGCGCAGTATTTT
TRBD2	16	TRBV9	NA	TRBJ2-5	CASSVEAGGYQETQYF	TGTGCCAGCAGCGTAGAAGCGGGGGGTTACCAAGAGACCCAGTACTTC
NA	13	TRBV12-3/TRBV12-4	NA	TRBJ2-5	CASSLRAEETQYF	TGTGCCAGCAGTTTGCGAGCCGAGGAGACCCAGTACTTC
NA	17	TRBV28	NA	TRBJ1-5	CASSPIIWETGNQPQHF	TGTGCCAGCAGTCCGATTATCTGGGAGACGGGCAATCAGCCCCAGCATTTT
NA	13	TRBV19	NA	TRBJ2-7	CASSSQGAPEQYF	TGTGCCAGTAGTTCACAGGGTGCACCGGAGCAGTACTTC
TRBD2	19	TRBV14	NA	TRBJ2-1	CASSQDPRVERGAINEQFF	TGTGCCAGCAGCCAAGACCCGCGAGTGGAGCGGGGGGCCATTAATGAGCAGTTCTTC
NA	14	TRBV4-1	NA	TRBJ1-5	CASSHPSSNQPQHF	TGCGCCAGCAGCCACCCATCTAGCAATCAGCCCCAGCATTTT
NA	14	TRBV6-5	many	TRBJ2-7	CASSPHVRPYEQYF	TGTGCCAGCAGTCCACACGTCCGCCCCTACGAGCAGTACTTC
TRBD1	17	TRBV6-2/TRBV6-3	once	TRBJ2-2	CASSWGGQGANTGELFF	TGTGCCAGCAGTTGGGGAGGACAGGGGGCTAACACCGGGGAGCTGTTTTTT